These T cell receptor beta chains were read from a single sample in a study of shared clonotypes between healthy human individuals. The method was immunoSEQ multiplex PCR; TCRdb's version includes in-frame clones alone and lacks a portion of them. The sample has approximately 2.4 million clones; approximately 95% are singletons. Sequencing input: naive CD4+ T cells sorted from blood. The receptors were sampled from a man between 18 and 35 years old in good health. The CDR3 runs from the conserved cysteine through the conserved F or W. Each record gives: CDR3 length, clone size, D gene, V gene, J gene, CDR3 DNA, CDR3 protein. D genes are given only for firm matches. Only some rows state a clone size, as once, few, many or a class for expanded clones.

cdr3_length: 13; clone_size: .; d_call: .; v_call: TRBV11-2; j_call: TRBJ2-7; cdr3_nt: TGTGCCAGCAGCTCCAGGGTACCCTACGAGCAGTACTTC; cdr3_aa: CASSSRVPYEQYF
cdr3_length: 14; clone_size: .; d_call: .; v_call: TRBV6-5; j_call: TRBJ1-2; cdr3_nt: TGTGCCAGCAGTTACGGGGCGTCAGTATATGGCTACACCTTC; cdr3_aa: CASSYGASVYGYTF
cdr3_length: 16; clone_size: .; d_call: .; v_call: TRBV11-2; j_call: TRBJ2-3; cdr3_nt: TGTGCCAGCAGCTTAGCACCGGGTACGGGCACAGATACGCAGTATTTT; cdr3_aa: CASSLAPGTGTDTQYF
cdr3_length: 18; clone_size: .; d_call: TRBD2; v_call: TRBV4-1; j_call: TRBJ2-2; cdr3_nt: TGCGCCAGCAGCTCTACTAGCGGACCTACGGTGAACACCGGGGAGCTGTTTTTT; cdr3_aa: CASSSTSGPTVNTGELFF
cdr3_length: 11; clone_size: .; d_call: .; v_call: TRBV9; j_call: TRBJ1-2; cdr3_nt: TGTGCCAGCAGCGGGAACTATGGCTACACCTTC; cdr3_aa: CASSGNYGYTF
cdr3_length: 13; clone_size: .; d_call: TRBD1; v_call: TRBV7-9; j_call: TRBJ2-5; cdr3_nt: TGTGCCAGCAGCCCGACAGGGTGGGAGACCCAGTACTTC; cdr3_aa: CASSPTGWETQYF
cdr3_length: 15; clone_size: .; d_call: TRBD1; v_call: TRBV28; j_call: TRBJ2-5; cdr3_nt: TGTGCCAGCAGTCCATCACAGGGGGGCCTGGAGACCCAGTACTTC; cdr3_aa: CASSPSQGGLETQYF
cdr3_length: 14; clone_size: .; d_call: .; v_call: TRBV30; j_call: TRBJ2-5; cdr3_nt: TGTGCCTGGAGTGCGGGGGCCCGGTACGAGACCCAGTACTTC; cdr3_aa: CAWSAGARYETQYF
cdr3_length: 13; clone_size: .; d_call: .; v_call: TRBV29-1; j_call: TRBJ1-3; cdr3_nt: TGCAGCGTTGCCCAAAGCTCTGGAAACACCATATATTTT; cdr3_aa: CSVAQSSGNTIYF
cdr3_length: 16; clone_size: .; d_call: .; v_call: TRBV9; j_call: TRBJ2-3; cdr3_nt: TGTGCCAGCAGCGCTTTCCACTCCGCCGGCACAGATACGCAGTATTTT; cdr3_aa: CASSAFHSAGTDTQYF
cdr3_length: 11; clone_size: .; d_call: .; v_call: TRBV30; j_call: TRBJ2-1; cdr3_nt: TGTGCCTGGAGGCAGAACAATGAGCAGTTCTTC; cdr3_aa: CAWRQNNEQFF
cdr3_length: 13; clone_size: .; d_call: .; v_call: TRBV10-1; j_call: TRBJ2-3; cdr3_nt: TGCGCCAGCAGTAAAGGGTACTCAGATACGCAGTATTTT; cdr3_aa: CASSKGYSDTQYF
cdr3_length: 20; clone_size: .; d_call: TRBD1; v_call: TRBV19; j_call: TRBJ2-4; cdr3_nt: TGTGCCAGTAGTTCTGCAGGGGGCCGATCTGGCCCCAATCCCCCAAACATTCAGTACTTC; cdr3_aa: CASSSAGGRSGPNPPNIQYF
cdr3_length: 14; clone_size: .; d_call: .; v_call: TRBV5-4; j_call: TRBJ1-1; cdr3_nt: TGTGCCAGCAGCCGTCTCGCGGGTAACACTGAAGCTTTCTTT; cdr3_aa: CASSRLAGNTEAFF
cdr3_length: 18; clone_size: .; d_call: .; v_call: TRBV4-2; j_call: TRBJ2-4; cdr3_nt: TGTGCCAGCAGCCAAGAGGGGACTCAGGTTCCAGCCAAAAACATTCAGTACTTC; cdr3_aa: CASSQEGTQVPAKNIQYF
cdr3_length: 16; clone_size: .; d_call: .; v_call: TRBV2; j_call: TRBJ2-2; cdr3_nt: TGTGCCAGCAGTGTTTACTCTAGGGGTGGGACCGGGGAGCTGTTTTTT; cdr3_aa: CASSVYSRGGTGELFF
cdr3_length: 13; clone_size: once; d_call: .; v_call: TRBV10-1; j_call: TRBJ2-3; cdr3_nt: TGCGCCCCTTCCGGGGCAGGCACAGATACGCAGTATTTT; cdr3_aa: CAPSGAGTDTQYF
cdr3_length: 13; clone_size: few; d_call: .; v_call: TRBV7-6; j_call: TRBJ2-7; cdr3_nt: TGTGCCAGCAGCTTAGTGGGGGGCTACGAGCAGTACTTC; cdr3_aa: CASSLVGGYEQYF
cdr3_length: 14; clone_size: .; d_call: .; v_call: TRBV30; j_call: TRBJ1-1; cdr3_nt: TGTGCCTGGAGAGGTGGCACCTATAACACTGAAGCTTTCTTT; cdr3_aa: CAWRGGTYNTEAFF
cdr3_length: 12; clone_size: .; d_call: .; v_call: TRBV28; j_call: TRBJ2-5; cdr3_nt: TGTGCCAGCAGTTTATACGGAGAGACCCAGTACTTC; cdr3_aa: CASSLYGETQYF
cdr3_length: 15; clone_size: few; d_call: TRBD1; v_call: TRBV9; j_call: TRBJ1-6; cdr3_nt: TGTGCCAGCAGCCCCCCCGGGGACAGGGTTTCACCCCTCCACTTT; cdr3_aa: CASSPPGDRVSPLHF
cdr3_length: 15; clone_size: .; d_call: TRBD2; v_call: TRBV27; j_call: TRBJ2-1; cdr3_nt: TGTGCCAGCAGTTTGGGACTAGCGGGAGTTAATGAGCAGTTCTTC; cdr3_aa: CASSLGLAGVNEQFF
cdr3_length: 13; clone_size: .; d_call: .; v_call: TRBV5-1; j_call: TRBJ2-7; cdr3_nt: TGCGCCAGCAGCTTGGAGGGGAATTACGAGCAGTACTTC; cdr3_aa: CASSLEGNYEQYF
cdr3_length: 16; clone_size: .; d_call: .; v_call: TRBV6-5; j_call: TRBJ1-6; cdr3_nt: TGTGCCAGCAGTTACTCAGGGGCCGGGGGTAATTCACCCCTCCACTTT; cdr3_aa: CASSYSGAGGNSPLHF